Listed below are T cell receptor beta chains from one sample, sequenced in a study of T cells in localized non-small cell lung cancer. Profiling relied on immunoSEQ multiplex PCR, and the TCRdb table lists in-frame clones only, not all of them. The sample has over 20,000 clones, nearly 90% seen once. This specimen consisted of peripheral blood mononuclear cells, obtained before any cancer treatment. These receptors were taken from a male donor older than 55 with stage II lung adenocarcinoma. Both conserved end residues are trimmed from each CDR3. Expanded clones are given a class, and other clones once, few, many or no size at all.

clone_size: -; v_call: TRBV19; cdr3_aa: ATIGRGPGQPQH
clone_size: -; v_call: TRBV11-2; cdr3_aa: ASSTGAGGADTQY
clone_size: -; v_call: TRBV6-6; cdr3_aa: ASSYFGYNEQF
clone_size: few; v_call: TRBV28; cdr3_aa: ASRPGQYNSPLH
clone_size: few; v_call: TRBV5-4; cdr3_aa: ASSLAPPPQDTQY
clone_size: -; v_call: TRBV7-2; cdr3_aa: ASSLPWRPYGYT
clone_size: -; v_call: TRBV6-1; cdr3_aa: ASSQHDRY
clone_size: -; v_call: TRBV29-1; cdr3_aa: SVSETGARETQY
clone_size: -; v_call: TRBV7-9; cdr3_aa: ASSLGDSEKLF
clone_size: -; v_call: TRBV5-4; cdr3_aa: ASSLGLAGGVYEQY
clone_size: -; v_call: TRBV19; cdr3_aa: ASNDPGGPVDEQF
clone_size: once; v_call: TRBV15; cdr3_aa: ATSRNLVGAIGEQF
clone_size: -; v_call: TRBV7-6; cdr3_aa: ASTGGHEQY
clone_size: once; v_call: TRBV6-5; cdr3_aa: ASSPRASGRHEQY
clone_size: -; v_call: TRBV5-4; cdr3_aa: ASSSGFRQETQY
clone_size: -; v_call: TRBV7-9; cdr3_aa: ASSRRAKWGGENTEAF